What follows is one TCR beta chain and its context. No antigen is known for it. The sample originates from a study of beta chain features in type 1 diabetes. Overall study context: All samples together contributed 100 million to 120 million sorted cells for examination.

Isolated RNA was reverse transcribed in full, so expressed TCRB transcripts were sequenced. Some clones are missing from TCRdb's copy, which holds only in-frame ones; the method was immunoSEQ multiplex PCR. The sample lists about 260,000 clones, around 20% seen once, with less than 0.035% in the top ten. This CDR3 is built from 14 residues. The germline V gene encodes CDR1 SEHNR and CDR2 FQNEAQ (reference sequence). The ends lost 5 bases at V and 4 bases at J; junction bases unmatched: 6. Study-wide points: The study found that naive, central memory and Treg TCRB repertoires appeared more similar in patients than in healthy donors. TCRB CDR3 length was moderately but significantly reduced in all four CD4+ subsets of Type 1 diabetes patients.

Sorted CD4+ subsets: naive, central memory, regulatory, stem cell-like memory (CD45RO/CCR7/CD25/CD127/CD95/CD27 panel). This TCR was sampled from a woman aged 40 to 50 with type 1 diabetes. The rearrangement links TRBV7-9 to TRBJ2-5; TRBD1 matches 8 bases. Sample: naive CD4+ T cells from blood. The CDR3 sequence: CASSDTGGIETQYF. Here the CDR3 DNA reads TGTGCCAGCAGCGATACAGGGGGTATAGAGACCCAGTACTTC.